These T cell receptor beta chains were read from a single sample in a study of blood T cell repertoires in COVID-19. Sequencing used immunoSEQ multiplex PCR; TCRdb keeps in-frame clones, though not all of them. There are 200,000 to 250,000 clones in the sample; 84% occur only once, and about 7.3% lies in the top ten. The sample taken for sequencing was peripheral blood. These receptors were collected from a woman aged 45-60 years with active or convalescent COVID-19. Both conserved end residues are part of each CDR3. The D gene is left open where the match is weak. Only part of the rows carry a size: once, few, many, or a class if the clone is expanded.

TRBJ2-7 once TRBV10-2 13 TRBD1 TGCGCCAGCAGGGGGACAGGGACTCTAGAGCAGTACTTC CASRGTGTLEQYF
TRBJ1-1 - TRBV5-5 14 TRBD1 TGTGCCAGCAGCGGGACAGGGTGGGCCACTGAAGCTTTCTTT CASSGTGWATEAFF
TRBJ2-3 - TRBV28 15 - TGTGCCAGCAGTTTTCCCGGGGGAGGCACAGATACGCAGTATTTT CASSFPGGGTDTQYF
TRBJ1-5 - TRBV28 14 TRBD1 TGTGCCAGCTGGGACAGGGGGGGGAATCAGCCCCAGCATTTT CASWDRGGNQPQHF
TRBJ2-7 - TRBV3-1/TRBV3-2 15 TRBD2 TGTGCCAGCAGCCAAGGCGCGGGAGGGTTCTACGAGCAGTACTTC CASSQGAGGFYEQYF
TRBJ1-2 - TRBV28 14 - TGTGCCAGCAGTACCCGGGGGGCCGCCTGGGGCTACACCTTC CASSTRGAAWGYTF
TRBJ1-2 - TRBV27 14 - TGTGCCAGCAGTTTAGCAGGGGCTAACTATGGCTACACCTTC CASSLAGANYGYTF
TRBJ2-5 - TRBV5-1 15 - TGCGCCAGCAGCTTGGAGGCTAGTTGGGAAGAGACCCAGTACTTC CASSLEASWEETQYF
TRBJ2-1 few TRBV7-2 16 TRBD2 TGTGCCAGCAGCCCCGAGGGCGGGGGACGTCGGCATGAGCAGTTCTTC CASSPEGGGRRHEQFF
TRBJ2-2 - TRBV4-2 16 TRBD2 TGTGCCAGCAGCCAAGGACTAGCGGGGGAGACCGGGGAGCTGTTTTTT CASSQGLAGETGELFF
TRBJ1-1 - TRBV5-1 15 TRBD1 TGCGCCAGCAGCGGAGGCAGGGGGCGCGACACTGAAGCTTTCTTT CASSGGRGRDTEAFF
TRBJ1-5 - TRBV6-1 16 TRBD1 TGTGCCAGCAGTGAAGCCGGGACAGGGGGCTGGCAGCCCCAGCATTTT CASSEAGTGGWQPQHF
TRBJ2-2 - TRBV18 16 - TGTGCCAGCTCACCAAGACAGCCCCAGAACACCGGGGAGCTGTTTTTT CASSPRQPQNTGELFF
TRBJ2-1 - TRBV10-2 15 TRBD2 TGCGCCAGCGGAAAGACTAGCGGGAGCTACAATGAGCAGTTCTTC CASGKTSGSYNEQFF
TRBJ2-1 - TRBV5-1 17 TRBD2 TGCGCCAGCAGCTTCAGCGGGGGGGAGAGCTCCTACAATGAGCAGTTCTTC CASSFSGGESSYNEQFF
TRBJ2-3 - TRBV9 15 - TGTGCCAGCAGCGTAGTCTGGACAGGCACAGATACGCAGTATTTT CASSVVWTGTDTQYF
TRBJ1-5 - TRBV19 16 - TGTGCCAGTAAAGGGGCAGGGAAAACGAGCAATCAGCCCCAGCATTTT CASKGAGKTSNQPQHF
TRBJ2-1 - TRBV5-1 14 TRBD2 TGCGCCAGCAGCTTATTCACTAGCGGGCGAGAGCAGTTCTTC CASSLFTSGREQFF